One and the same sample provided the 16 T cell receptor beta chains below, sequenced in a study of OX40 agonist ivuxolimab in advanced cancers. The table came from immunoSEQ multiplex PCR; TCRdb's copy has only in-frame clones and leaves some out. Counted here are some 80,000 clones, 84% occurring once; the ten biggest clones make up around 7.3%. Specimen: CD4+ or CD8+ T cells sorted from blood, collected in a trial of the OX40 agonist ivuxolimab. The origin of the receptors is an adult with an advanced solid tumor such as melanoma, head and neck, liver or kidney cancer.

The chain combines TRBV7-2 with TRBJ2-1; 7 nucleotides match TRBD1. The V gene's germline CDR1 is SGHTA and CDR2 FQGNSA. V gave up 1 base and J gave up 9 bases; unmatched junction bases: 9. The CDR3 length is 15 residues. CDR3 residues: CASSLGTGPWSEQFF. CDR3 DNA: TGTGCCAGCAGCTTAGGGACAGGACCCTGGAGTGAGCAGTTCTTC.

The J gene is TRBJ2-3, the V gene TRBV5-4; no clear D. This CDR3 region has 15 residues. V dropped 4 bases and J dropped 4 bases, with 16 bases sitting between them. Germline loops: CDR1 SGHNT, CDR2 YYREEE (reference sequence). This CDR3 is CASSDRTKTADTQYF. The DNA for the CDR3 is TGTGCCAGCAGCGATCGGACGAAAACGGCAGATACGCAGTATTTT.

This chain links TRBV5-8 with TRBJ2-3; D gene unclear. Trimming cost V 2 bases and J 4 bases, with 11 bases left between them. This CDR3 has 14 residues. Looked up from germline, CDR1 is SGHTS and CDR2 is YDEGEE. The CDR3 reads CASSFEFSPDTQYF. In nucleotides, the CDR3 is TGTGCCAGCAGCTTCGAGTTTTCCCCAGATACGCAGTATTTT.

The chain links TRBV7-9 to TRBJ2-5, with TRBD1 identical over 7 bases. Germline V CDR1 and CDR2: SEHNR, FQNEAQ (reference sequence). V gave up 5 bases and J gave up 7 bases; unmatched junction bases: 7. The CDR3 runs 13 residues. CDR3: CASSRGGEGTQYF. The CDR3 DNA reads as TGTGCCAGCAGCAGAGGGGGCGAGGGGACCCAGTACTTC.

The chain recombines TRBV19 with TRBJ1-2, with unresolved D. CDR1 is LNHDA and CDR2 is SQIVND in the germline V gene (reference sequence). This CDR3 is built from 13 residues. Trimming took off 7 bases at V and 7 bases at J, with 16 bases between the two ends. DNA for the CDR3: TGTGCCAGTAAGATTAGTGGGATCTCTGGCTACACCTTC. Protein: CASKISGISGYTF.

CDR3 in DNA: TGTGCCAGTAGCCCTTTGGGGAGTCGGATCTACGAGCAGTACTTC. It specifies CASSPLGSRIYEQYF. This chain connects TRBV19 to TRBJ2-7, with D maybe TRBD2 (5 bases). Germline V gene lookup returns CDR1 LNHDA and CDR2 SQIVND (reference sequence). V was pared by 6 bases and J by 3 bases, with 18 bases between. The CDR3 length is 15 residues.

The V call is TRBV6-1, the J call TRBJ2-1, with a weak D call TRBD1 (7 bases). Germline V gives CDR1 MNHNS, CDR2 SASEGT. Trimming pared 1 base from V and 8 bases from J, leaving 18 bases between. The CDR3 sequence is 16 residues long. The CDR3 coding sequence is TGTGCCAGCAGTGAAGAGGCAGGGGGGTTCATAGATGAGCAGTTCTTC. Translation: CASSEEAGGFIDEQFF.

On this clone: Other DNA sequences in the same sample also yield this CDR3. V gene TRBV9 combines with J gene TRBJ1-2; D uncertain. V lost 0 bases to trimming and J lost 2 bases, with 5 bases between them. Germline loops: CDR1 SGDLS, CDR2 YYNGEE. CDR3 size: 13 residues. CDR3 bases: TGTGCCAGCAGCGTAGTTGCCAACTATGGCTACACCTTC. Translation gives CASSVVANYGYTF.

This rearrangement joins TRBV10-3 to TRBJ2-7, with 8 bases lining up with TRBD2. V lost 7 bases, J lost 6 bases, and 5 bases stayed unmatched. CDR3 length: 12 amino acids. Germline V gene data show CDR1 as ENHRY and CDR2 as SYGVKD. This CDR3 is CAIKGGGSEQYF. DNA of the CDR3: TGTGCCATCAAAGGCGGGGGGTCCGAGCAGTACTTC.

The rearrangement joins TRBV5-1 to TRBJ2-7, with D maybe TRBD1 (5 bases). Germline V lookup: CDR1 SGHRS, CDR2 YFSETQ. This CDR3 spans 14 amino acids. The germline V and J ends were trimmed by 2 bases and 1 base, with 10 bases remaining between them. CDR3 DNA sequence: TGCGCCAGCAGCTTCTCCGCAGGGTCCTACGAGCAGTACTTC. The encoded protein is CASSFSAGSYEQYF.

DNA of the CDR3: TGTGCCAGCAGAGAGAGGACAGGAGGAACTGAAGCTTTCTTT. Translating gives CASRERTGGTEAFF. The chain joins TRBV6-1 to TRBJ1-1; TRBD1 agrees at 7 bases. The CDR3 runs 14 residues. V lost 6 bases and J lost 5; bases outside the gene matches: 9. Germline CDR1 is MNHNS and CDR2 is SASEGT.

This clone was recorded a few times. This chain joins TRBV5-1 and TRBJ1-1, with no clear D. CDR1 is SGHRS, CDR2 YFSETQ, per germline. The CDR3 runs 12 residues. V lost 4 bases to trimming and J lost 11 bases, with 15 bases between them. The CDR3 spells CASSPEGNRAFF. CDR3 bases: TGCGCCAGCAGCCCGGAGGGAAACCGGGCTTTCTTT.

The chain joins TRBV20-1 to TRBJ2-5; D gene unclear. The V and J ends lost 3 bases and 3 bases respectively, with 2 bases between them. Germline assignment: CDR1 DFQATT and CDR2 SNEGSKA (reference sequence). CDR3 length equals 10 residues. The CDR3 spells CSASEETQYF. Written as DNA, the CDR3 is TGCAGTGCTAGTGAAGAGACCCAGTACTTC.

The CDR3 region is CASGVSYGYTF. In nucleotides, the CDR3 is TGTGCCAGCGGGGTTAGCTATGGCTACACCTTC. J is TRBJ1-2 and V is TRBV7-9; D not resolved. Germline V gene lookup returns CDR1 SEHNR and CDR2 FQNEAQ (reference sequence). Trimming removed 8 bases from V and 4 bases from J, with 8 bases in between. The CDR3 consists of 11 residues.

The V gene is TRBV30, the J gene TRBJ1-3; D is perhaps TRBD1 (5 bases). Germline lookup yields CDR1 GTSNPN and CDR2 SVGIG (reference sequence). The CDR3 is 14 amino acids. Trimming removed 5 bases at V and 0 bases at J, with 11 bases between. In DNA, the CDR3 is TGTGCCTGGCGATGGGACCTCTCTGGAAACACCATATATTTT. It specifies CAWRWDLSGNTIYF.

The chain couples TRBV6-5 to TRBJ2-7; 7 nucleotides line up with TRBD2. This CDR3 region has 13 residues. Germline V gives CDR1 MNHEY, CDR2 SVGAGI. The V and J ends lost 5 bases and 5 bases, in that order; junction bases with no gene match: 6. DNA of the CDR3: TGTGCCAGCAGTCCGAGGGAGGGCCACGAGCAGTACTTC. It specifies CASSPREGHEQYF.